The 4 T cell receptor beta chains presented below share a single source sample, sequenced in a study of T cells in localized non-small cell lung cancer. Clones were sequenced by immunoSEQ multiplex PCR, and TCRdb holds only the in-frame ones, with some missing. The data show 21,000 or so clones, with 85% seen just once and more than 15% held by the top ten. The specimen was PBMCs, collected before any cancer treatment. These receptors were obtained from a woman aged 35 to 69 with stage II squamous cell lung carcinoma.

The chain employs TRBV28 and TRBJ1-5; 8 nucleotides match TRBD1. From germline, CDR1 is MDHEN and CDR2 SYDVKM. Germline trimming cut 8 bases from V and 9 bases from J; bases unmatched to any gene: 9. The CDR3 spans 13 residues. CDR3 in DNA: TGTGCCAGCCAGGACAGGGTCAAGGGGCCCCAGCATTTT. Its translation is CASQDRVKGPQHF.

Here the CDR3 DNA reads TGTGCCAGCAGCGTAAGCCAAGGCTATGGCTACACCTTC. It specifies CASSVSQGYGYTF. The chain is built from TRBV14 and TRBJ1-2; D is uncertain. CDR3 length: 13 residues. Germline V lookup: CDR1 SGHDN, CDR2 FVKESK. V was trimmed by 5 bases and J by 4 bases, leaving 11 bases between them.

This clone was recorded a few times. This chain connects TRBV30 to TRBJ1-2, with a weak D call TRBD1 (5 bases). The V and J ends lost 2 bases and 4 bases respectively, with 17 bases between them. In germline, CDR1 is GTSNPN, CDR2 SVGIG (reference sequence). There are 15 residues in the CDR3. CDR3 in DNA: TGTGCCTGGAGTAAGGCAGGGTATGGGGCCTATGGCTACACCTTC. Encoded protein: CAWSKAGYGAYGYTF.

The rearrangement joins TRBV9 to TRBJ2-3; possibly TRBD1 or TRBD2 for D (5 bases each). V lost 3 bases and J lost 2, with 10 bases in between. This CDR3 has 14 amino acids. Germline V gives CDR1 SGDLS, CDR2 YYNGEE. The CDR3 DNA reads as TGTGCCAGCAGCGCCGGGGCCTCCACAGATACGCAGTATTTT. This codes for CASSAGASTDTQYF.